These 14 T cell receptor beta chains were all obtained from the same sample, sequenced in a study of PD-1 blockade in classical Hodgkin lymphoma. Some clones are missing from TCRdb's copy, which holds only in-frame ones; the method was immunoSEQ multiplex PCR. The sample has some 14,000 clones, around 80% seen once. Brentuximab vedotin exposure varied, and every patient relapsed after autologous stem cell transplantation. The sample was peripheral blood mononuclear cells (PBMCs), taken before the second cycle of nivolumab. All receptors derive from a human donor with classical Hodgkin lymphoma.

This clone counts as large. The chain recombines TRBV1 with TRBJ2-7; the D call of TRBD2 is as the table states it, not checked on the DNA. TRBV1 corresponds to a pseudogene. This CDR3 is 17 amino acids long. The CDR3 region is CTSSQDGLAGATYEQYF. CDR3 in DNA: TGCACCAGCAGCCAAGATGGGCTAGCGGGGGCCACCTACGAGCAGTACTTC.

This sequence joins TRBV11-3 and TRBJ2-5; TRBD2 matches at 10 bases. Per the germline V gene, CDR1 is SGHNT and CDR2 is YENEEA. The length of the CDR3 is 13 residues. V dropped 1 base and J dropped 7; count of bases not matched to a gene: 0. Written as DNA, the CDR3 is TGTGCCAGCAGCTTAGGACTAGCGGGGACCCAGTACTTC. Translating it yields CASSLGLAGTQYF.

The CDR3 bases are TGTGCCAGCAGTTTATCTGGTGGTCTTGGCTACACCTTC. It codes for CASSLSGGLGYTF. The chain employs TRBV27 and TRBJ1-2; no firm D call. V gave up 0 bases and J gave up 7 bases, with 9 bases separating them. The V gene's germline CDR1 is MNHEY and CDR2 SMNVEV (reference sequence). This CDR3 has 13 amino acids.

The rearrangement joins TRBV4-1 to TRBJ2-5, with 8 bases fitting TRBD1. This CDR3 has 15 amino acids. The germline V gene encodes CDR1 MGHRA and CDR2 YSYEKL. V shed 0 bases and J 4 bases; nucleotides not matched to a gene: 4. This CDR3 is CASSQEDRGLETQYF. The CDR3 DNA is TGCGCCAGCAGCCAAGAAGACAGGGGCTTAGAGACCCAGTACTTC.

This clone was seen just once. The V and J genes are TRBV7-9 and TRBJ1-4, with unresolved D. This CDR3 has 13 residues. Trimming shortened V by 0 bases and J by 8 bases, and 7 bases separated the two germline ends. Germline CDR1 is SEHNR and CDR2 is FQNEAQ (reference sequence). The CDR3 sequence: CASSLAGSEKLFF. CDR3 in DNA: TGTGCCAGCAGCTTAGCAGGATCCGAAAAACTGTTTTTT.

With respect to this clone: One base separates it from a far larger clone, so it is likely a read error. Other DNA sequences in this sample translate to the same CDR3. V and J are TRBV7-2 and TRBJ1-3, with D unresolved. The V end was cut by 5 bases, the J end by 8 bases, with 16 bases between. Germline V gene sequence: CDR1 SGHTA, CDR2 FQGNSA. The CDR3 has 14 residues. DNA for the CDR3: TGTGCCAGCAGCCAAGACTGGGTCCTTGACACCATATATTTT. Translating it yields CASSQDWVLDTIYF.

V is TRBV10-3 and J is TRBJ2-7, with TRBD1 as a possible D gene (5 bases). The V gene's germline CDR1 is ENHRY and CDR2 SYGVKD. CDR3 length: 12 residues. Deletions cut 4 bases from V and 4 bases from J, with 8 bases between. The CDR3 nucleotides read TGTGCCATCAGTGCCCAGGGATACGAGCAGTACTTC. Residues: CAISAQGYEQYF.

The chain combines TRBV2 with TRBJ1-4; 7 bases line up with TRBD1. Germline V gene lookup returns CDR1 SNHLY and CDR2 FYNNEI. The J segment lost 7 bases and the V segment lost 6 bases, leaving 8 bases of the junction unmatched. This CDR3 contains 14 residues. The CDR3 nucleotides read TGTGCCAGCAGAACGACAGGGAGAAGTGAAAAACTGTTTTTT. Its translation: CASRTTGRSEKLFF.

The chain employs TRBV27 and TRBJ1-5; maybe TRBD1 (5 bases). This CDR3 is built from 14 residues. Trimming shortened V by 3 bases and J by 4 bases, and 10 bases separated the two germline ends. The germline V gene encodes CDR1 MNHEY and CDR2 SMNVEV (reference sequence). The chain's CDR3 is CASSLEGPNQPQHF. The CDR3, as DNA: TGTGCCAGCAGTTTGGAGGGGCCGAATCAGCCCCAGCATTTT.

The chain links TRBV7-2 to TRBJ2-3, with D maybe TRBD1 (6 bases). There are 16 residues in the CDR3. The germline V gene has CDR1 SGHTA and CDR2 FQGNSA. Trimming took off 3 bases at V and 6 bases at J, with 19 bases between the two ends. CDR3 nucleotides: TGTGCCAGCAGCTTGTACCGACAGGCCCCCGGGGATACGCAGTATTTT. Its translation: CASSLYRQAPGDTQYF.

The chain is built from TRBV29-1 and TRBJ2-7; 8 positions match TRBD1. From germline, CDR1 is SQVTM and CDR2 ANQGSEA. Trimming removed 6 bases from V and 0 bases from J; junction bases left unmatched: 4. This CDR3 comprises 13 residues. The CDR3 DNA is TGCAGCGTGCCGGGACAGGCCTCCTACGAGCAGTACTTC. This codes for CSVPGQASYEQYF.

The V call is TRBV10-2, the J call TRBJ2-1; D gene unclear. This CDR3 comprises 11 residues. Trimming cost V 6 bases and J 6 bases, with 6 bases left between them. Germline lookup yields CDR1 WSHSY and CDR2 SAAADI. The CDR3, as DNA: TGCGCCAGCAGAGACATCAATGAGCAGTTCTTC. This encodes CASRDINEQFF.

The V and J genes are TRBV18 and TRBJ1-2; possibly TRBD1 for D (5 bases). Germline CDR1 KGHSH, CDR2 LQKENI. This CDR3 region has 14 residues. V was cut by 3 bases and J by 2 bases, with 10 bases left in between. The CDR3 region has the DNA TGTGCCAGCTCACCCACGACAGTGAACTATGGCTACACCTTC. As protein: CASSPTTVNYGYTF.

The CDR3 DNA sequence: TGCGCCAGCAGCTCCCTCGGGGGGCGTGTTGTCAATGAGCAGTTCTTC. Translation gives CASSSLGGRVVNEQFF. The rearrangement uses TRBV5-1 and TRBJ2-1, with TRBD2 as a possible D gene (7 bases). Germline CDR1 reads SGHRS; CDR2 reads YFSETQ. There are 16 residues in the CDR3. The ends were cut back, 3 bases at V and 6 bases at J, with 19 bases in the middle.